This T cell receptor (delta chain) emerged from a study of Vδ1+ human thymocytes. CDR3 length: 19 amino acids. Germline trimming cut 0 bases from V and 0 bases from J; bases unmatched to any gene: 11. CDR1 and CDR2 from the germline V gene are GEAIGNYY and EKD. Sorted Vdelta1+ thymocytes were 98% to 99.6% pure. General study points: In the thymus, TRG and TRD repertoires looked highly polyclonal with Gaussian CDR3 lengths.

To note about this clone: Its specificity is unknown.

Extracted RNA was reverse transcribed into cDNA. Multiplex PCR used pooled V-gene forward primers and a constant-region reverse primer to amplify CDR3s. With CATT, TCRdb re-called clones from the multiplex PCR reads. The sample has around 76,000 delta-chain clones, 30% to 45% seen once. The sequence was obtained from a boy in the first two years of life who had congenital heart surgery. The sequenced sample consisted of Vdelta1+ gamma-delta thymocytes from the thymus. Subset meaning: FACS-sorted CD3+ TCRalphabeta- TCRVdelta1+ TCRVdelta2- thymocytes. The chain uses TRDV2 and TRDJ1; 11 bases fit TRDD3. The CDR3 sequence is CACDTDNTGGYLYTDKLIF. The CDR3 DNA reads as TGTGCCTGTGACACCGATAACACTGGGGGATATCTGTACACCGATAAACTCATCTTT.